These T cell receptor beta chains were read from a single sample in a study of blood T cell repertoires in COVID-19. Generated by immunoSEQ multiplex PCR, the TCRdb table keeps only in-frame clones and is missing some. The sample lists roughly 200,000 clones; under 80% were seen once. The sample taken for sequencing was peripheral blood. These TCRs come from a man aged 50 to 60 who had recovered from COVID-19. Both conserved end residues are part of each CDR3.

v_call cdr3_aa
TRBV27 CASSLYHSGQGYNEQFF
TRBV28 CASSLRYNEQFF
TRBV6-6 CASSYDQTGITEAFF
TRBV19 CASSVPGQGYNEQFF
TRBV25-1 CAKRVTVNTEAFF
TRBV21-1 CASISLYQGVDEQYF
TRBV3-1/TRBV3-2 CASSLLSGSYEQYF
TRBV24-1 CATSHPVSTDTQYF
TRBV6-5 CASRRTGVGTEAFF
TRBV6-5 CASSYGGTRGGQFF
TRBV10-3 CAISYGIGTGSHNEQFF
TRBV9 CASSGSVSNSGNTIYF
TRBV5-1 CASSLTLGGYEQYF
TRBV28 CASSLTGARQNNEQFF
TRBV7-3 CASSSGLAGGPETQYF
TRBV7-9 CASSLEGTDTEAFF
TRBV29-1 CSVWSSGQETQYF
TRBV7-3 CASSSSGGELFF
TRBV5-5 CASSLGTNYGYTF